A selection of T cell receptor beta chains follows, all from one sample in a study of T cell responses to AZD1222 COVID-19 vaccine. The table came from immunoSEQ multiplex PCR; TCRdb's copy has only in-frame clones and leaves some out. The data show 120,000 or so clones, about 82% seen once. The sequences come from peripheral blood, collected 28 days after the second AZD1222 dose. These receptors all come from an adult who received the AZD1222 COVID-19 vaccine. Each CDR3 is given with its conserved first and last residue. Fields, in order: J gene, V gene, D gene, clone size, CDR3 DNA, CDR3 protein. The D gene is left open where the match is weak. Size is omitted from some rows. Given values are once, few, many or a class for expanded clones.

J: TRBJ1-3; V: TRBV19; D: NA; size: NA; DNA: TGTGCCAGTAGTATGTACGGGAGAGGGTTTTCTGGAAACACCATATATTTT; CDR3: CASSMYGRGFSGNTIYF
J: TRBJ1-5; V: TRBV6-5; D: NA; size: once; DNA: TGTGCCAGCAGTCCCCAGGGGACAAGCAATCAGCCCCAGCATTTT; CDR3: CASSPQGTSNQPQHF
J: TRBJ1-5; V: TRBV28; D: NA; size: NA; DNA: TGTGCCAGCAGCCTGAATAGCAATCAGCCCCAGCATTTT; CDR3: CASSLNSNQPQHF
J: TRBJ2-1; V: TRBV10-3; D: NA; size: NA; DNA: TGTGCCATCAGTGCAGTACAGGGAGGGCCCAATGAGCAGTTCTTC; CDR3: CAISAVQGGPNEQFF
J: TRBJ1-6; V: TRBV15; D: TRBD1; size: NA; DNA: TGTGCCACCAGCGATGGGGGGGACAGGGGATCACCCCTCCACTTT; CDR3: CATSDGGDRGSPLHF
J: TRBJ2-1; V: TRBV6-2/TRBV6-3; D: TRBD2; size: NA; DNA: TGTGCCAGCAGCTCTATGAGACCGCGGAGACTAGCGGAAATCTACAATGAGCAGTTCTTC; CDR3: CASSSMRPRRLAEIYNEQFF
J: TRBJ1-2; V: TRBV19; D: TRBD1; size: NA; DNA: TGTGCCAGTAGTAAGGCCCCCACAGGGGTCTATGGCTACACCTTC; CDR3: CASSKAPTGVYGYTF
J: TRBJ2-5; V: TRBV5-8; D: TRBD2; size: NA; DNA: TGTGCCAGCAGCTTGGAGGCTAGCGGGGCCCCCGGAACCCAGTACTTC; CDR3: CASSLEASGAPGTQYF
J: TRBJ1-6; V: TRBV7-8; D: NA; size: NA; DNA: TGTGCCAGCAGCTTAGAAGGGTTCACAAGTAATTCACCCCTCCACTTT; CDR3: CASSLEGFTSNSPLHF
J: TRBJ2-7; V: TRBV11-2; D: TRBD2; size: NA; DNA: TGTGCCAGCAGCTCTGGGACTAGCTTGAGCTACGAGCAGTACTTC; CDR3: CASSSGTSLSYEQYF
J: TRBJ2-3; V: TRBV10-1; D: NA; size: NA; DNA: TGCGCCAGCGCCTTTAGCGACGCAGATACGCAGTATTTT; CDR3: CASAFSDADTQYF
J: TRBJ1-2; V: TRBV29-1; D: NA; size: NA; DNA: TGCAGCGTTGAAGAGGGGAATAACTATGGCTACACCTTC; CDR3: CSVEEGNNYGYTF
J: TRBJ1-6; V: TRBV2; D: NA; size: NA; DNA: TGTGCCAGACAGACTGCAGGGGCCCATAATTCACCCCTCCACTTT; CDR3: CARQTAGAHNSPLHF
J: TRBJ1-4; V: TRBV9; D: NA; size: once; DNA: TGTGCCAGCAGCCGAGGGGTAATGGGTGAAAAACTGTTTTTT; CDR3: CASSRGVMGEKLFF
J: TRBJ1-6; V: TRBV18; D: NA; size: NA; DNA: TGTGCCAGCTCATCGACAGGAGCGGATTCACCCCTCCACTTT; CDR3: CASSSTGADSPLHF
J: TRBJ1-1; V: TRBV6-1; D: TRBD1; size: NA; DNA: TGTGCCAGCAGTTTACAGGGGGCGGGGAACACTGAAGCTTTCTTT; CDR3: CASSLQGAGNTEAFF
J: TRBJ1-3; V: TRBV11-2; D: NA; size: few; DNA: TGTGCCAGCAGCTTTCGGGGGCTGTTTGGAAACACCATATATTTT; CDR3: CASSFRGLFGNTIYF
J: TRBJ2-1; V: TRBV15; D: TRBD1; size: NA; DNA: TGTGCCACCAGCAAAGACCGGACAGGGACCTACAATGAGCAGTTCTTC; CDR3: CATSKDRTGTYNEQFF
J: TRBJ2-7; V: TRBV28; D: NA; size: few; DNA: TGTGCCAGCAGTTCCCGAGATAGCAGCACCTACGAGCAGTACTTC; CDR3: CASSSRDSSTYEQYF
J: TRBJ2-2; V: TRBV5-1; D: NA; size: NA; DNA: TGCGCCAGCAGCTTAGGGCAGTACACCGGGGAGCTGTTTTTT; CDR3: CASSLGQYTGELFF
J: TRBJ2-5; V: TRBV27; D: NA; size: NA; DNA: TGTGCCAGCAGTTTATCGTCAGGGCGGGAGACCCAGTACTTC; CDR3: CASSLSSGRETQYF
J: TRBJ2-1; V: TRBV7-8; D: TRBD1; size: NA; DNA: TGTGCCAGCAGCGCGGACAGGGCTAGCTCCTACAATGAGCAGTTCTTC; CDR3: CASSADRASSYNEQFF
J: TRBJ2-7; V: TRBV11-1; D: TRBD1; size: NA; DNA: TGTGCCAGCAGCTTAACCAGGACAGGGGCCCTCGAGCAGTACTTC; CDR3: CASSLTRTGALEQYF
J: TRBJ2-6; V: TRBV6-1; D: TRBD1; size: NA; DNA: TGTGCCAGCAGTGAGGGACACAGGGGGCGGACTGGGGCCAACGTCCTGACTTTC; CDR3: CASSEGHRGRTGANVLTF
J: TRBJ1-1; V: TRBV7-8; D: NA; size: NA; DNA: TGTGCCAGCAGCTTACAGGGGTCGTACACTGAAGCTTTCTTT; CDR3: CASSLQGSYTEAFF